The 25 T cell receptor beta chains listed next were all sequenced from one sample in a study of long-term antiretroviral therapy in people with HIV. This was the immunoSEQ v3.0 assay at survey level. Produced via immunoSEQ multiplex PCR; TCRdb's table is partial and in-frame only. The data contain roughly 35,000 clones, roughly 85% of them singletons. Sample: unsorted PBMCs, taken around 3.3 years after starting antiretroviral therapy. All receptors come from a man between 18 and 35 years old with HIV.

The rearrangement joins TRBV5-1 to TRBJ2-4; D is perhaps TRBD2 (5 bases). This CDR3 contains 16 residues. V gave up 2 bases and J gave up 2 bases, with 14 bases separating them. CDR1 and CDR2 from the germline V gene are SGHRS and YFSETQ. CDR3 loop: CASSFTGLDPKNIQYF. For the CDR3, the DNA is TGCGCCAGCAGCTTTACTGGACTGGACCCCAAAAACATTCAGTACTTC.

This chain links TRBV4-1 with TRBJ2-2; D remains unclear. The CDR3 covers 16 residues. V was pared by 0 bases and J by 0 bases, with 8 bases between. The germline gives CDR1 MGHRA, CDR2 YSYEKL. The chain's CDR3 is CASSQEGQTNTGELFF. DNA for the CDR3: TGCGCCAGCAGCCAAGAAGGGCAGACGAACACCGGGGAGCTGTTTTTT.

This clone has only a few counts. The chain links TRBV10-3 to TRBJ2-1; a weak D match, TRBD2 (6 bases). This CDR3 spans 14 amino acids. V lost 7 bases to trimming and J lost 5 bases, with 15 bases between them. Per the germline V gene, CDR1 is ENHRY and CDR2 is SYGVKD. The CDR3 DNA follows: TGTGCCATCAAGCGAGCGGAGGGTCACAATGAGCAGTTCTTC. Its translation is CAIKRAEGHNEQFF.

This chain joins TRBV27 and TRBJ2-3, with TRBD1 matching 8 bases. This CDR3 has 16 amino acids. V dropped 3 bases and J dropped 3; count of bases not matched to a gene: 8. Germline V CDR1 and CDR2: MNHEY, SMNVEV (reference sequence). DNA for the CDR3: TGTGCCAGCAGTTTGGCAGGGGGCGCGTGGACAGATACGCAGTATTTT. It encodes CASSLAGGAWTDTQYF.

The V call is TRBV27, the J call TRBJ2-1; TRBD1 matches 10 bases. J was trimmed by 6 bases and V by 5 bases; bases with no gene match: 4. Germline values: CDR1 MNHEY, CDR2 SMNVEV (reference sequence). This CDR3 has 14 residues. CDR3 in amino acids: CASSPGQGRNEQFF. CDR3 sequence (DNA): TGTGCCAGCAGTCCGGGACAGGGGCGCAATGAGCAGTTCTTC.

A note on this clone: The limits of the CDR3 on the DNA are not certain, so only TCRdb's listed CDR3 is given. The rearrangement links TRBV21-1 to TRBJ2-7; whether TRBD2, the table's D call, matches the DNA was not checked. TRBV21-1 represents a pseudogene. Termini included, the CDR3 measures 17 amino acids. CDR3: CASSSLVGAGIPYEQYF.

The chain combines TRBV28 with TRBJ2-2; possible D gene TRBD1, 5 bases. The CDR3 length is 14 residues. Germline lookup yields CDR1 MDHEN and CDR2 SYDVKM. The V end was cut by 9 bases, the J end by 0 bases, with 11 bases between. CDR3 region: CASKDTTNTGELFF. The CDR3 DNA sequence: TGTGCCAGTAAGGACACCACGAACACCGGGGAGCTGTTTTTT.

The CDR3 DNA reads as TGTGCCAGCAGCTCCACTAGCGGGACTGGGGGTGAGCAGTTCTTC. As protein: CASSSTSGTGGEQFF. The chain uses TRBV7-8 and TRBJ2-1; 10 bases are a match to TRBD2. V dropped 4 bases and J dropped 9; count of bases not matched to a gene: 9. CDR1 is SGHVS, CDR2 FQNEAQ, per germline. The CDR3 sequence is 15 residues long.

The genes are TRBV11-2 and TRBJ1-2; maybe TRBD1 (6 bases). Trimming shortened V by 4 bases and J by 6 bases, and 27 bases separated the two germline ends. Per the germline V gene, CDR1 is SGHAT and CDR2 is FQNNGV. CDR3 length: 18 amino acids. The CDR3 loop is CASSYYRVGPSLVDGYTF. CDR3 bases: TGTGCCAGCAGCTACTACAGGGTCGGCCCCTCTCTGGTGGATGGCTACACCTTC.

The chain uses TRBV4-2 and TRBJ1-6; 9 positions match TRBD1. Germline V gene lookup returns CDR1 LGHNA and CDR2 YNFKEQ. This CDR3 has 14 residues. V lost 2 bases, J lost 9 bases, and 2 bases stayed unmatched. CDR3 sequence: CASSQPGQGSPLHF. In nucleotides, the CDR3 is TGTGCCAGCAGCCAACCGGGACAGGGTTCACCCCTCCACTTT.

This chain links TRBV27 with TRBJ2-7; D not resolved. Trimming took off 3 bases at V and 4 bases at J, with 4 bases between the two ends. The length of the CDR3 is 11 residues. Germline V gene data show CDR1 as MNHEY and CDR2 as SMNVEV (reference sequence). The CDR3 DNA reads TGTGCCAGCAGTTTGGGGTACGAGCAGTACTTC. Protein product: CASSLGYEQYF.

The rearrangement joins TRBV4-2 to TRBJ2-1, with TRBD2 as a possible D gene (6 bases). The V gene's germline CDR1 is LGHNA and CDR2 YNFKEQ. This CDR3 spans 17 amino acids. The germline V and J ends were trimmed by 3 bases and 4 bases, with 19 bases remaining between them. The CDR3 loop is CASSQEGPGEVYNEQFF. The CDR3 DNA sequence: TGTGCCAGCAGCCAGGAGGGTCCGGGGGAGGTATACAATGAGCAGTTCTTC.

The sample holds one count of this clone. This chain uses TRBV14 with TRBJ2-7, with 10 bases matching TRBD2. This CDR3 spans 15 amino acids. Germline lookup yields CDR1 SGHDN and CDR2 FVKESK. J was trimmed by 6 bases and V by 6 bases; bases with no gene match: 11. DNA of the CDR3: TGTGCCAGCAGTCCCAACCCTAGCGGGAGAGGCGAGCAGTACTTC. Translating gives CASSPNPSGRGEQYF.

This CDR3 is CASSEGRGVTGELFF. The CDR3 region has the DNA TGTGCCAGCAGTGAGGGACGGGGCGTGACCGGGGAGCTGTTTTTT. The genes are TRBV6-1 and TRBJ2-2; either TRBD1 or TRBD2 may supply D (5 bases each). Trimming stripped 3 bases from V and 5 bases from J, with 13 bases between. Per germline, CDR1 MNHNS and CDR2 SASEGT. The CDR3 is 15 residues long.

The chain employs TRBV7-9 and TRBJ1-1; D possibly corresponds to TRBD1 (5 bases). Trimming removed 1 base at V and 4 bases at J, with 13 bases between. The CDR3 extends over 15 amino acids. The V gene's germline CDR1 is SEHNR and CDR2 FQNEAQ (reference sequence). The CDR3 region is CASSLVAGGSTEAFF. CDR3 DNA sequence: TGTGCCAGCAGCTTAGTTGCGGGGGGGAGCACTGAAGCTTTCTTT.

The chain employs TRBV27 and TRBJ1-5; no firm D call. Looked up from germline, CDR1 is MNHEY and CDR2 is SMNVEV (reference sequence). The CDR3 loop spans 14 amino acids. Deletions cut 6 bases from V and 0 bases from J, with 9 bases between. Here the CDR3 DNA reads TGTGCCAGCAGCTTAGCGAATAGCAATCAGCCCCAGCATTTT. This sequence encodes CASSLANSNQPQHF.

The chain couples TRBV11-2 to TRBJ1-1; D might be TRBD1 (5 bases). This CDR3 comprises 13 residues. The V end was cut by 2 bases, the J end by 5 bases, with 9 bases between. The germline CDR1 and CDR2 sequences are SGHAT and FQNNGV. CDR3: CASSLNWGTEAFF. Written as DNA, the CDR3 is TGTGCCAGCAGCTTAAATTGGGGGACTGAAGCTTTCTTT.

The J gene is TRBJ2-1, the V gene TRBV4-1; 7 nucleotides line up with TRBD2. Germline CDR1 MGHRA, CDR2 YSYEKL. This CDR3 is 16 amino acids long. Trimming cost V 4 bases and J 8 bases; bases outside gene matches: 14. The CDR3 here is CASSRGERGPVDEQFF. The CDR3 nucleotides read TGCGCCAGCAGCCGTGGTGAGCGGGGCCCTGTGGATGAGCAGTTCTTC.

The CDR3 DNA sequence: TGTGCCAGCAGCGCCCTCGGAGCCATCAATGAAGCTTTCTTT. It yields the protein CASSALGAINEAFF. This chain connects TRBV14 to TRBJ1-1; D unresolved. Trimming left V 5 bases short and J 7 bases short, with 17 bases between. This CDR3 has 14 amino acids. Per the germline V gene, CDR1 is SGHDN and CDR2 is FVKESK.

The gene calls are TRBV27 and TRBJ2-1; a weak D match, TRBD2 (7 bases). The CDR3 totals 18 residues. V was shortened by 2 bases and J by 7 bases, with 24 bases between the two germline ends. Germline V lookup: CDR1 MNHEY, CDR2 SMNVEV (reference sequence). CDR3 protein: CASSLRGGHTGLWNEQFF. The CDR3 DNA sequence: TGTGCCAGCAGTTTAAGGGGGGGGCACACAGGGCTATGGAATGAGCAGTTCTTC.

The V gene is TRBV2, the J gene TRBJ1-2, with 8 bases that match TRBD1. After removal of 1 base from V and 4 bases from J, the junction contained 5 bases not matched to a gene. Germline V gives CDR1 SNHLY, CDR2 FYNNEI. CDR3 length: 15 residues. The CDR3 DNA reads as TGTGCCAGCAGTGAAGAGGGACAGGAACTCTATGGCTACACCTTC. It is translated as CASSEEGQELYGYTF.

This sequence joins TRBV7-9 and TRBJ2-2, with D perhaps TRBD1 (5 bases). This CDR3 is 15 amino acids long. The germline V and J ends were trimmed by 1 base and 5 bases, with 11 bases remaining between them. CDR1 is SEHNR, CDR2 FQNEAQ, per germline (reference sequence). The CDR3 DNA is TGTGCCAGCAGCTTAGGAGAGACAGATACCGGGGAGCTGTTTTTT. Translation: CASSLGETDTGELFF.

The rearrangement links TRBV5-1 to TRBJ2-3; 9 bases fit TRBD1. The CDR3 sequence is 15 residues long. V lost 6 bases to trimming and J lost 0 bases; unmatched junction nucleotides: 5. Looked up from germline, CDR1 is SGHRS and CDR2 is YFSETQ. The CDR3, as DNA: TGCGCCAGCACGGGACAGGGTTCTAGCACAGATACGCAGTATTTT. Residues: CASTGQGSSTDTQYF.

The chain carries TRBV9 and TRBJ1-1; TRBD1 matches 9 bases. V dropped 4 bases and J dropped 1; count of bases not matched to a gene: 11. Looked up from germline, CDR1 is SGDLS and CDR2 is YYNGEE. The CDR3 runs 17 residues. The chain's CDR3 is CASSQHPDRGRNTEAFF. The CDR3 DNA is TGTGCCAGCAGCCAACACCCCGACAGGGGGAGGAACACTGAAGCTTTCTTT.

The CDR3 sequence: CASSFSTGAVNEQFF. DNA of the CDR3: TGTGCCAGCAGCTTTAGCACAGGGGCTGTCAATGAGCAGTTCTTC. The rearrangement uses TRBV5-8 and TRBJ2-1; 7 bases align to TRBD1. Trimming cost V 2 bases and J 6 bases; bases outside gene matches: 8. The germline V gene encodes CDR1 SGHTS and CDR2 YDEGEE. The CDR3 length is 15 residues.